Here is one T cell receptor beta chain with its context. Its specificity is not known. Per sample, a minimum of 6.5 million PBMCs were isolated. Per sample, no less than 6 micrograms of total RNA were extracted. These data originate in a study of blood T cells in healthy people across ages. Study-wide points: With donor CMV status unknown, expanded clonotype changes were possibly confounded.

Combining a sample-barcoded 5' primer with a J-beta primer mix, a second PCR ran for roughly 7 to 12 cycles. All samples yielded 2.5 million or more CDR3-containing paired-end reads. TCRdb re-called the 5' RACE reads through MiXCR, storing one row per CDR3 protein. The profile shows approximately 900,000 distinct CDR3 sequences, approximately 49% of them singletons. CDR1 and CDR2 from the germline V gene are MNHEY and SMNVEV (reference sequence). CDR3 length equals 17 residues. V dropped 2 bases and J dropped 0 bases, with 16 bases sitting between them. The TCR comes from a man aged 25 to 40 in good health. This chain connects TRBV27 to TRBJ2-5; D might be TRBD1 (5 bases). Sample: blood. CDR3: CASSLLQPLTDQETQYF. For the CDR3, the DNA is TGTGCCAGCAGTTTACTCCAGCCGTTGACAGACCAAGAGACCCAGTACTTC.